The rows below give T cell receptor beta chains drawn from one sample of a study of cytomegalovirus exposure and HLA in healthy donors. Clones were read by immunoSEQ multiplex PCR, and TCRdb kept only the in-frame ones, dropping some. This table holds approximately 190,000 clones, over 70% found once. What was sequenced was PBMCs. The source of these receptors is a man aged 35 to 55 in good health and CMV-seropositive. The CDR3 runs from the conserved cysteine through the conserved F or W. D genes are given only for firm matches. Where a row states a size, it is once, few, many or the class of an expanded clone; other rows omit it.

d_gene: TRBD2; j_gene: TRBJ2-1; abundance: -; v_gene: TRBV27; CDR3aa: CASSLRLAGAENNEQFF; CDR3nt: TGTGCCAGCAGCTTACGGCTAGCGGGAGCAGAAAACAATGAGCAGTTCTTC
d_gene: TRBD1; j_gene: TRBJ2-4; abundance: -; v_gene: TRBV19; CDR3aa: CASRQGALAKNIQYF; CDR3nt: TGTGCCAGTCGACAGGGGGCGTTGGCCAAAAACATTCAGTACTTC
d_gene: -; j_gene: TRBJ1-5; abundance: -; v_gene: TRBV6-1; CDR3aa: CASSEGAGGDQPQHF; CDR3nt: TGTGCCAGCAGTGAAGGGGCGGGAGGAGATCAGCCCCAGCATTTT
d_gene: TRBD1; j_gene: TRBJ2-7; abundance: -; v_gene: TRBV19; CDR3aa: CASSTSGTGIEQYF; CDR3nt: TGTGCCAGTAGTACATCCGGGACAGGGATCGAGCAGTACTTC
d_gene: -; j_gene: TRBJ2-3; abundance: -; v_gene: TRBV7-9; CDR3aa: CASSLQSTDTQYF; CDR3nt: TGTGCCAGCAGCTTACAGTCCACAGATACGCAGTATTTT
d_gene: TRBD2; j_gene: TRBJ2-7; abundance: -; v_gene: TRBV28; CDR3aa: CASSLPDSGSGTTYEQYF; CDR3nt: TGTGCCAGCAGTTTACCCGACTCGGGGAGCGGGACCACCTACGAGCAGTACTTC
d_gene: TRBD2; j_gene: TRBJ2-2; abundance: -; v_gene: TRBV5-4; CDR3aa: CASSSGLAGDPSTGELFF; CDR3nt: TGTGCCAGCAGCTCAGGACTAGCGGGAGATCCCTCCACCGGGGAGCTGTTTTTT
d_gene: TRBD1; j_gene: TRBJ2-5; abundance: once; v_gene: TRBV19; CDR3aa: CASSTQGAETQYF; CDR3nt: TGTGCCAGTAGTACACAGGGGGCTGAGACCCAGTACTTC
d_gene: -; j_gene: TRBJ2-5; abundance: -; v_gene: TRBV11-2; CDR3aa: CASSPGYQETQYF; CDR3nt: TGTGCCAGCAGCCCCGGGTACCAAGAGACCCAGTACTTC
d_gene: TRBD2; j_gene: TRBJ2-7; abundance: -; v_gene: TRBV19; CDR3aa: CASSRLAGGTYEQYF; CDR3nt: TGTGCCAGTAGTAGGCTAGCGGGAGGAACCTACGAGCAGTACTTC
d_gene: TRBD2; j_gene: TRBJ2-1; abundance: -; v_gene: TRBV28; CDR3aa: CASSGGGREQFF; CDR3nt: TGTGCCAGCAGTGGGGGGGGTCGCGAGCAGTTCTTC
d_gene: -; j_gene: TRBJ1-5; abundance: -; v_gene: TRBV11-1; CDR3aa: CASSPARSNRPQHF; CDR3nt: TGTGCCAGCAGCCCCGCTAGAAGCAATCGGCCCCAGCATTTT
d_gene: -; j_gene: TRBJ2-3; abundance: -; v_gene: TRBV10-3; CDR3aa: CAISEGGARSTDTQYF; CDR3nt: TGTGCCATCAGTGAAGGGGGGGCGAGAAGCACAGATACGCAGTATTTT
d_gene: TRBD2; j_gene: TRBJ2-5; abundance: -; v_gene: TRBV29-1; CDR3aa: CSVGIAGGIAQYF; CDR3nt: TGCAGCGTTGGCATAGCGGGAGGTATAGCCCAGTACTTC
d_gene: TRBD1; j_gene: TRBJ2-1; abundance: few; v_gene: TRBV2; CDR3aa: CASRSSLGGDEQFF; CDR3nt: TGTGCCAGCAGATCCTCCCTAGGGGGCGATGAGCAGTTCTTC
d_gene: TRBD1; j_gene: TRBJ2-7; abundance: -; v_gene: TRBV7-9; CDR3aa: CASSPRQGPSYEQYF; CDR3nt: TGTGCCAGCAGCCCTCGACAGGGACCCTCCTACGAGCAGTACTTC
d_gene: -; j_gene: TRBJ1-4; abundance: -; v_gene: TRBV6-5; CDR3aa: CAIRDMTNEKLFF; CDR3nt: TGTGCCATCCGGGACATGACCAATGAAAAACTGTTTTTT
d_gene: TRBD2; j_gene: TRBJ2-1; abundance: -; v_gene: TRBV27; CDR3aa: CASSPPGLAAFGPRNEQFF; CDR3nt: TGTGCCAGCAGTCCCCCGGGACTAGCGGCATTCGGCCCCCGCAATGAGCAGTTCTTC
d_gene: TRBD2; j_gene: TRBJ2-1; abundance: few; v_gene: TRBV7-6; CDR3aa: CASSQGLANNEQFF; CDR3nt: TGTGCCAGCAGCCAGGGACTAGCTAACAATGAGCAGTTCTTC
d_gene: TRBD1; j_gene: TRBJ2-7; abundance: -; v_gene: TRBV5-1; CDR3aa: CASSFGTGGDEQYF; CDR3nt: TGCGCCAGCAGCTTCGGGACAGGGGGCGACGAGCAGTACTTC
d_gene: TRBD2; j_gene: TRBJ2-7; abundance: -; v_gene: TRBV7-9; CDR3aa: CASSLTTSGQYF; CDR3nt: TGTGCCAGCAGCTTAACAACTAGCGGGCAGTACTTC
d_gene: TRBD1; j_gene: TRBJ2-3; abundance: -; v_gene: TRBV5-1; CDR3aa: CASSGDRGDTQYF; CDR3nt: TGCGCCAGCAGCGGGGACAGGGGAGATACGCAGTATTTT
d_gene: TRBD1; j_gene: TRBJ1-1; abundance: -; v_gene: TRBV19; CDR3aa: CASSIYSGGGYTEAFF; CDR3nt: TGTGCCAGTAGTATATATTCAGGGGGCGGATACACTGAAGCTTTCTTT
d_gene: -; j_gene: TRBJ1-1; abundance: -; v_gene: TRBV4-2; CDR3aa: CASSLVSPRADTEAFF; CDR3nt: TGTGCCAGCAGCTTGGTATCCCCGAGGGCGGACACTGAAGCTTTCTTT
d_gene: -; j_gene: TRBJ2-6; abundance: few; v_gene: TRBV2; CDR3aa: CASSAPSPGANVLTF; CDR3nt: TGTGCCAGCAGTGCCCCATCCCCTGGGGCCAACGTCCTGACTTTC
d_gene: -; j_gene: TRBJ1-4; abundance: few; v_gene: TRBV5-1; CDR3aa: CASSEQATNEKLFF; CDR3nt: TGCGCCAGCTCCGAACAGGCAACTAATGAAAAACTGTTTTTT
d_gene: TRBD1; j_gene: TRBJ2-2; abundance: -; v_gene: TRBV6-1; CDR3aa: CASSELGGRGRITGELFF; CDR3nt: TGTGCCAGCAGTGAACTAGGTGGCAGGGGGCGTATCACCGGGGAGCTGTTTTTT
d_gene: TRBD2; j_gene: TRBJ2-4; abundance: -; v_gene: TRBV7-9; CDR3aa: CASSTWTSGLAKNIQYF; CDR3nt: TGTGCCAGCAGCACCTGGACTAGCGGATTAGCCAAAAACATTCAGTACTTC
d_gene: TRBD2; j_gene: TRBJ2-1; abundance: -; v_gene: TRBV7-8; CDR3aa: CASSFSSGIMDEQFF; CDR3nt: TGTGCCAGCAGCTTCTCTAGCGGGATTATGGATGAGCAGTTCTTC
d_gene: TRBD1; j_gene: TRBJ2-5; abundance: -; v_gene: TRBV7-9; CDR3aa: CASSFWTGNQETQYF; CDR3nt: TGTGCCAGCAGCTTCTGGACAGGCAACCAAGAGACCCAGTACTTC
d_gene: TRBD1; j_gene: TRBJ1-1; abundance: -; v_gene: TRBV19; CDR3aa: CASSLSSGGNTEAFF; CDR3nt: TGTGCCAGTAGTTTAAGCTCAGGGGGGAACACTGAAGCTTTCTTT
d_gene: -; j_gene: TRBJ2-7; abundance: -; v_gene: TRBV6-6; CDR3aa: CASDQGYEQYF; CDR3nt: TGTGCCAGCGACCAGGGGTACGAGCAGTACTTC
d_gene: TRBD2; j_gene: TRBJ2-1; abundance: -; v_gene: TRBV5-1; CDR3aa: CASSLVLAGGDEQFF; CDR3nt: TGCGCCAGCAGCTTGGTACTAGCGGGAGGGGATGAGCAGTTCTTC
d_gene: -; j_gene: TRBJ1-2; abundance: few; v_gene: TRBV2; CDR3aa: CASEGGVRGYTF; CDR3nt: TGTGCCAGCGAGGGGGGGGTACGGGGCTACACCTTC
d_gene: TRBD2; j_gene: TRBJ2-5; abundance: -; v_gene: TRBV5-1; CDR3aa: CASSLDSLAGVETQYF; CDR3nt: TGCGCCAGCAGCTTGGATTCTCTAGCGGGAGTCGAGACCCAGTACTTC
d_gene: -; j_gene: TRBJ1-2; abundance: -; v_gene: TRBV6-5; CDR3aa: CASISPAEANYGYTF; CDR3nt: TGTGCCAGCATAAGTCCGGCGGAAGCTAACTATGGCTACACCTTC
d_gene: -; j_gene: TRBJ2-3; abundance: -; v_gene: TRBV10-1; CDR3aa: CASRASDRDTRTDTQYF; CDR3nt: TGCGCCAGCAGAGCATCGGACCGGGACACCCGCACAGATACGCAGTATTTT
d_gene: TRBD1; j_gene: TRBJ2-3; abundance: -; v_gene: TRBV6-6; CDR3aa: CASSGTALDTQYF; CDR3nt: TGTGCCAGCAGTGGGACAGCCCTCGATACGCAGTATTTT
d_gene: TRBD2; j_gene: TRBJ2-7; abundance: -; v_gene: TRBV7-6; CDR3aa: CASSLGGSGEYEQYF; CDR3nt: TGTGCCAGCAGCTTAGGCGGGAGCGGGGAATACGAGCAGTACTTC
d_gene: -; j_gene: TRBJ2-3; abundance: -; v_gene: TRBV7-9; CDR3aa: CASSFGVSTDTQYF; CDR3nt: TGTGCCAGCAGCTTCGGGGTTAGCACAGATACGCAGTATTTT
d_gene: -; j_gene: TRBJ1-2; abundance: -; v_gene: TRBV11-1; CDR3aa: CASSLVGSTGEGYTF; CDR3nt: TGTGCCAGCAGCTTAGTTGGGAGCACGGGTGAAGGCTACACCTTC
d_gene: -; j_gene: TRBJ1-1; abundance: -; v_gene: TRBV19; CDR3aa: CASSKVRGGEAFF; CDR3nt: TGTGCCAGTAGTAAAGTCCGTGGGGGCGAAGCTTTCTTT
d_gene: -; j_gene: TRBJ1-1; abundance: -; v_gene: TRBV2; CDR3aa: CASRAIHREGDTEAFF; CDR3nt: TGTGCCAGCAGGGCCATACACAGGGAGGGGGACACTGAAGCTTTCTTT
d_gene: -; j_gene: TRBJ2-2; abundance: -; v_gene: TRBV11-2; CDR3aa: CASSLNEVGNGELFF; CDR3nt: TGTGCCAGCAGCTTAAACGAGGTAGGTAACGGGGAGCTGTTTTTT
d_gene: TRBD2; j_gene: TRBJ2-1; abundance: few; v_gene: TRBV6-4; CDR3aa: CASRRLAGVQNEQFF; CDR3nt: TGTGCCAGCAGGAGACTAGCGGGAGTTCAAAACGAGCAGTTCTTC
d_gene: -; j_gene: TRBJ2-1; abundance: -; v_gene: TRBV7-9; CDR3aa: CASSLAGDSHEQFF; CDR3nt: TGTGCCAGCAGCTTAGCGGGGGACTCCCATGAGCAGTTCTTC
d_gene: -; j_gene: TRBJ1-2; abundance: -; v_gene: TRBV5-1; CDR3aa: CASSLEVSNYGYTF; CDR3nt: TGCGCCAGCAGCTTGGAAGTCAGTAACTATGGCTACACCTTC
d_gene: -; j_gene: TRBJ1-4; abundance: -; v_gene: TRBV5-1; CDR3aa: CASSLGQGAANEKLFF; CDR3nt: TGCGCCAGCAGCTTGGGCCAAGGGGCAGCTAATGAAAAACTGTTTTTT
d_gene: TRBD2; j_gene: TRBJ2-7; abundance: -; v_gene: TRBV5-4; CDR3aa: CASSPHNSGTSAYEQYF; CDR3nt: TGTGCCAGCAGCCCACACAACTCCGGGACTAGCGCGTACGAGCAGTACTTC
d_gene: TRBD2; j_gene: TRBJ2-3; abundance: -; v_gene: TRBV5-1; CDR3aa: CASSLQLAGGDTDTQYF; CDR3nt: TGCGCCAGCAGCTTGCAACTAGCGGGAGGTGACACAGATACGCAGTATTTT
d_gene: -; j_gene: TRBJ1-3; abundance: -; v_gene: TRBV5-1; CDR3aa: CASSADFYSGNTIYF; CDR3nt: TGCGCCAGCAGCGCCGACTTTTACTCTGGAAACACCATATATTTT